A single sample is the source of the 27 T cell receptor beta chains below, sequenced in a study of cytomegalovirus exposure and HLA in healthy donors. PCR involved 60 Vbeta and 13 Jbeta primers. The data were produced by immunoSEQ multiplex PCR, yet TCRdb's version contains in-frame clones alone and is incomplete. Of over 150,000 clones listed, less than 85% were seen once; the top ten hold 1.5%. The sequenced sample consisted of PBMCs. Every receptor here comes from a girl aged 10 to 17 in good health and CMV-seropositive.

The gene calls are TRBV4-3 and TRBJ1-1, with D perhaps matching TRBD1 (6 bases). The germline gives CDR1 LGHNA, CDR2 YSLEER. With 0 bases removed from V and 8 bases from J, the gap between germline ends came to 13 bases. This CDR3 has 14 amino acids. The CDR3 here is CASSQEGGGQEAFF. The CDR3 nucleotides read TGCGCCAGCAGCCAAGAGGGGGGGGGACAAGAAGCTTTCTTT.

This clone showed up just once. The J gene is TRBJ1-3, the V gene TRBV6-5; TRBD1 agrees at 7 bases. The CDR3 contains 16 residues. CDR1 MNHEY and CDR2 SVGAGI come from the germline V gene. The ends lost 4 bases at V and 4 bases at J; junction bases unmatched: 10. This chain's CDR3 is CASSLYVTGEGNTIYF. The CDR3 DNA follows: TGTGCCAGCAGTTTATATGTAACAGGGGAAGGAAACACCATATATTTT.

This chain joins TRBV27 and TRBJ1-5, with no clear D. The V and J ends lost 6 bases and 0 bases respectively, with 9 bases between them. The CDR3 consists of 14 residues. Germline assignment: CDR1 MNHEY and CDR2 SMNVEV (reference sequence). The CDR3 DNA follows: TGTGCCAGCAGCCCGGGATTTAGCAATCAGCCCCAGCATTTT. Its translation: CASSPGFSNQPQHF.

This clone was seen just once. The rearrangement links TRBV15 to TRBJ1-1; D is perhaps TRBD1 (6 bases). CDR3 length equals 15 residues. The V end was cut by 3 bases, the J end by 4 bases, with 15 bases between. Germline CDR1 and CDR2: LNHNV and YYDKDF (reference sequence). In DNA, the CDR3 is TGTGCCACCAGCAGCCTAACAGGGTCGGCCACTGAAGCTTTCTTT. Its translation is CATSSLTGSATEAFF.

In this sample, this clone turned up once. The rearrangement uses TRBV21-1 and TRBJ2-3; the table's D call, TRBD2, was not checked against the DNA. TRBV21-1 is noted as a pseudogene. This CDR3 is built from 15 residues. In DNA form, the CDR3 reads TGTGCCAGCAGCAAGCGGGGGATAAGGACAGATACGCAGTATTTT. It is translated as CASSKRGIRTDTQYF.

The chain has TRBV25-1 and TRBJ2-1; TRBD2 aligns across 8 bases. Germline V gene sequence: CDR1 MGHDK, CDR2 SYGVNS. Losses at the gene ends were 4 bases for V and 8 bases for J; bases not matched to a gene: 10. The CDR3 totals 15 residues. CDR3 sequence (DNA): TGTGCCAGCAGTGTCGGGACTAGTCTATTGGATGAGCAGTTCTTC. Translation: CASSVGTSLLDEQFF.

The chain links TRBV9 to TRBJ2-3; 9 bases agree with TRBD2. CDR3 length equals 14 residues. The junction had 4 bases not matched to a gene; V was cut back by 4 bases and J by 4 bases. The germline V gene has CDR1 SGDLS and CDR2 YYNGEE. The CDR3 is CASSPGLASDTQYF. CDR3 DNA sequence: TGTGCCAGCAGCCCCGGACTAGCGTCAGATACGCAGTATTTT. The entire variable domain, with the rest obtained from reference TRBV9 and TRBJ2-3, is as follows: DSGVTQTPKHLITATGQRVTLRCSPRSGDLSVYWYQQSLDQGLQFLIQYYNGEERAKGNILERFSAQQFPDLHSELNLSSLELGDSALYFCASSPGLASDTQYFGPGTRLTVL.

The chain has TRBV11-2 and TRBJ1-1; D perhaps matches TRBD1 (6 bases). The germline V gene encodes CDR1 SGHAT and CDR2 FQNNGV. The CDR3 is 16 residues long. The V end lost 4 bases, the J end lost 4 bases, and 19 bases lay between the germline ends. The CDR3 region is CASSSTGGGRGTEAFF. The CDR3 DNA follows: TGTGCCAGCAGCTCCACCGGTGGAGGCAGGGGCACTGAAGCTTTCTTT.

The chain has TRBV4-3 and TRBJ1-5, with TRBD1 identical over 7 bases. Germline CDR1 is LGHNA and CDR2 is YSLEER. Losses at the gene ends were 0 bases for V and 1 base for J; bases not matched to a gene: 3. This CDR3 is 16 amino acids long. CDR3 sequence (DNA): TGCGCCAGCAGCCAAGACGCGGGACAGAGCAATCAGCCCCAGCATTTT. Translated, it gives CASSQDAGQSNQPQHF.

This clone was seen only once. The CDR3 sequence: CAIRGHTALYEQYF. DNA of the CDR3: TGTGCCATCAGGGGACACACCGCCCTCTACGAGCAGTACTTC. V usage is TRBV10-3 and J usage is TRBJ2-7, with a tentative D call TRBD1 (6 bases). CDR1 is ENHRY, CDR2 SYGVKD, per germline. The CDR3 contains 14 residues. Trimming shortened V by 6 bases and J by 3 bases, and 15 bases separated the two germline ends.

The chain has TRBV2 and TRBJ2-7; the D gene is possibly TRBD2 (7 bases). From germline, CDR1 is SNHLY and CDR2 FYNNEI. The length of the CDR3 is 14 residues. The germline V and J ends were trimmed by 10 bases and 3 bases, with 19 bases remaining between them. The CDR3 DNA is TGTGCCATCTCAAAGCGGGACACAGGCTACGAGCAGTACTTC. Translated, it gives CAISKRDTGYEQYF. Supplemented by reference TRBV2 and TRBJ2-7, the full variable domain reads EPEVTQTPSHQVTQMGQEVILRCVPISNHLYFYWYRQILGQKVEFLVSFYNNEISEKSEIFDDQFSVERPDGSNFTLKIRSTKLEDSAMYFCAISKRDTGYEQYFGPGTRLTVT.

The V gene is TRBV5-6, the J gene TRBJ2-3, with 7 bases that match TRBD2. V lost 4 bases, J lost 6 bases, and 2 bases stayed unmatched. The CDR3 runs 12 residues. Germline CDR1 reads SGHDT; CDR2 reads YYEEEE. CDR3 sequence (DNA): TGTGCCAGCAGCCCGACTAGCGATACGCAGTATTTT. Translated, it gives CASSPTSDTQYF.

CDR3 sequence: CASEPWGTGNQPQHF. CDR3 DNA: TGTGCCAGCGAACCATGGGGGACAGGCAATCAGCCCCAGCATTTT. This chain connects TRBV6-1 to TRBJ1-5, with 7 bases matching TRBD1. Germline values: CDR1 MNHNS, CDR2 SASEGT. There are 15 residues in the CDR3. The V gene end was trimmed by 8 bases and the J gene end by 2 bases; junction bases not matched to a gene: 9.

This clone came up a few times. The V call is TRBV7-2, the J call TRBJ2-5; TRBD2 agrees at 7 bases. The V gene end was trimmed by 5 bases and the J gene end by 4 bases; junction bases not matched to a gene: 7. There are 14 residues in the CDR3. Germline-derived CDR1 and CDR2 are SGHTA and FQGNSA. The chain's CDR3 is CASSPSSGGETQYF. The CDR3 nucleotides read TGTGCCAGCAGCCCTAGTTCGGGGGGAGAGACCCAGTACTTC.

The chain is built from TRBV7-2 and TRBJ2-3; 13 nucleotides match TRBD2. V lost 4 bases and J lost 9; bases outside the gene matches: 13. The CDR3 has 17 amino acids. Germline CDR1 and CDR2: SGHTA and FQGNSA. In nucleotides, the CDR3 is TGTGCCAGCAGCTCCGCGACTAGCGGGGGGCCTTACGGGACGCAGTATTTT. Translating gives CASSSATSGGPYGTQYF.

This clone was seen once. The chain joins TRBV7-2 to TRBJ1-5; tentative D call: TRBD1 (6 bases). V lost 1 base, J lost 1 base, and 17 bases lay in between. Germline CDR1 and CDR2: SGHTA and FQGNSA. CDR3 length equals 18 residues. The CDR3 loop reads CASSLVGGVKGSNQPQHF. The CDR3 DNA is TGTGCCAGCAGCTTAGTAGGGGGGGTTAAGGGGAGCAATCAGCCCCAGCATTTT.

The chain joins TRBV2 to TRBJ2-5; tentative D call: TRBD1 (6 bases). The V gene lost 6 bases and the J gene lost 5 bases, with 13 bases spanning the gap. Germline values: CDR1 SNHLY, CDR2 FYNNEI. This CDR3 is 13 amino acids long. CDR3 loop: CASRGAGRETQYF. The CDR3 DNA is TGTGCCAGCAGGGGGGCAGGGCGTGAGACCCAGTACTTC.

CDR3 region: CASSQTPGGNTEAFF. For the CDR3, the DNA is TGTGCCAGTAGCCAAACCCCAGGGGGGAACACTGAAGCTTTCTTT. The chain recombines TRBV19 with TRBJ1-1, with 7 positions matching TRBD1. The germline V gene encodes CDR1 LNHDA and CDR2 SQIVND (reference sequence). After removal of 6 bases from V and 1 base from J, the junction contained 8 bases not matched to a gene. CDR3 length: 15 residues.

A remark on this clone: Other DNA variants within this sample encode the same CDR3. The chain is built from TRBV7-2 and TRBJ2-5; D gene uncertain. The assigned J gene may be wrong: the sequence end matches TRBJ2-7 better. Germline lookup yields CDR1 SGHTA and CDR2 FQGNSA. The CDR3 runs 11 residues. Here the CDR3 reads CASSLLYEQYF. DNA of the CDR3: TGTGCCAGCAGCTTACTATACGAGCAGTACTTC.

This chain connects TRBV5-6 to TRBJ2-5; a weak D match, TRBD2 (6 bases). CDR1 SGHDT and CDR2 YYEEEE come from the germline V gene. The CDR3 loop spans 15 amino acids. V lost 0 bases and J lost 4, with 13 bases in between. The CDR3: CASSLDFTGRETQYF. The CDR3 coding sequence is TGTGCCAGCAGCTTGGATTTCACCGGGAGAGAGACCCAGTACTTC.

This clone was observed a few times. V and J are TRBV5-4 and TRBJ1-6, with D uncertain. The CDR3 consists of 14 residues. From germline, CDR1 is SGHNT and CDR2 YYREEE (reference sequence). The germline V and J ends were trimmed by 4 bases and 10 bases, with 15 bases remaining between them. CDR3 DNA sequence: TGTGCCAGCAGCCCGGACTTGGTGAGGTCACCCCTCCACTTT. Translated: CASSPDLVRSPLHF.

This chain uses TRBV6-5 with TRBJ2-7; no firm D call. The CDR3 contains 13 residues. CDR1 and CDR2 from the germline V gene are MNHEY and SVGAGI. Trimming shortened V by 4 bases and J by 0 bases, and 7 bases separated the two germline ends. CDR3 residues: CASSLRSSYEQYF. The DNA for the CDR3 is TGTGCCAGCAGTTTGAGGAGCTCCTACGAGCAGTACTTC.

The CDR3 coding sequence is TGTGCCAGCAGCCCTGGACTGAATGAAAAACTGTTTTTT. It yields the protein CASSPGLNEKLFF. The J gene is TRBJ1-4, the V gene TRBV5-4, with D uncertain. Germline CDR1 SGHNT, CDR2 YYREEE (reference sequence). V was pared by 4 bases and J by 5 bases, with 9 bases between. The CDR3 consists of 13 residues.

The chain uses TRBV4-1 and TRBJ2-7, with TRBD2 as a possible D gene (5 bases). CDR1 and CDR2 (germline): MGHRA, YSYEKL. The V end lost 1 base, the J end lost 1 base, and 11 bases lay between the germline ends. The CDR3 is 15 amino acids. This CDR3 is CASSQAPGISYEQYF. The CDR3 DNA follows: TGCGCCAGCAGCCAAGCTCCGGGGATATCCTACGAGCAGTACTTC.

In the case of this clone: At one end, the junction sequence differs from germline, possibly due to a read error. The chain is built from TRBV4-1 and TRBJ2-3; D perhaps matches TRBD2 (5 bases). Germline V gene data show CDR1 as MGHRA and CDR2 as YSYEKL. The CDR3 length is 16 residues. This CDR3 is CVSSQAPLVQTDTQYF. Here the CDR3 DNA reads TGCGTCAGCAGCCAAGCCCCACTAGTTCAAACAGATACGCAGTATTTT.

This clone was picked up a small number of times. This rearrangement joins TRBV6-1 to TRBJ1-4; maybe TRBD1 (6 bases). The CDR3 is 14 residues long. V was cut by 7 bases and J by 7 bases, with 16 bases left in between. CDR1 and CDR2 from the germline V gene are MNHNS and SASEGT. CDR3: CASNSGEGGEKLFF. Written as DNA, the CDR3 is TGTGCCAGCAACTCCGGGGAGGGGGGTGAAAAACTGTTTTTT.

This clone was recorded a few times. The rearrangement links TRBV19 to TRBJ1-6; TRBD1 matches 7 bases. Germline V gene lookup returns CDR1 LNHDA and CDR2 SQIVND (reference sequence). The CDR3 is 12 amino acids. V was pared by 8 bases and J by 10 bases, with 5 bases of the junction left unmatched. The CDR3 DNA sequence: TGTGCCAGTGGCCAGGACAGGTCACCCCTCCACTTT. Protein sequence: CASGQDRSPLHF.